This TCR beta chain emerged from a study of blood T cell repertoires in COVID-19 (dated by TCRdb to about 2020). General notes on the study: The collaborator samples originated in the United States, Italy and Spain and spanned the acute and convalescent phases of COVID-19. The prospective study material was composed of cDNA or gDNA derived from T cells, B-cell-depleted T cells, or PBMCs. Where available, HLA class I and class II types were obtained from metadata supplied by the sample provider rather than from assay-based typing. Samples came from the ongoing ImmuneRACE study (first 160 participants) plus 1,254 subjects from 6 global collaborators. The repertoires were made available in a free public database intended to serve as a resource for research on the immune response to SARS-CoV-2. The dataset comprised deeply sampled blood TCRbeta repertoires from subjects exposed to, actively infected with, or recovered from COVID-19. Sample metadata almost always included a de-identified subject ID, COVID-19 status, age in years and sex.

The CDR3 runs 13 amino acids, cysteine and phenylalanine included. Only the CDR3 DNA stays, 39 bases, in frame from base 1. Trimming costs V 1 base and J 5 bases, and their ends lie 8 bases apart. The full study reports these points: How much clinical and demographic metadata was included differed by source and by participant, and the metadata was provided uncurated.

TCRbeta CDR3 regions were amplified from genomic DNA by means of the immunoSEQ Assay, a bias-controlled multiplex PCR. Regarding the original processing steps: The number of nucleated cells in each sample was estimated by amplification of reference gene primers within the assay. Sequence reads were collapsed and filtered to measure the absolute abundance of every unique TCRbeta CDR3 rearrangement. Productive Simpson clonality was computed per sample as the square root of Simpson's diversity index over productive rearrangements. As stored in TCRdb, this immuneACCESS dataset retains in-frame rearrangements with V and J assigned. A fraction of the clones does not appear; measured against another copy, unresolved V genes explain less than half of the discrepancy, and the remainder lacks a known reason. V, J and clone size reflect that table, while D and trimming were determined from the DNA. For this sample there are about 350,000 clones; about 90% appear just once. Around 3% of the sample is in the top ten clones.

Participants in the prospective study were enrolled through a virtual design, were aged about 18 to 89 years, and lived in 24 United States geographic areas. In the prospective study, cohorts were assigned on the basis of participant-reported clinical history obtained from a screening survey and a study questionnaire. For ImmuneRACE Cohort 3, a participant was defined as recovered based on two consecutive negative NP/OP PCR tests, clearance by a healthcare professional, or resolution of symptoms. In the prospective study, whole blood, serum and a nasopharyngeal or oropharyngeal swab were collected from each participant by mobile phlebotomists. Prospective study participants could optionally give additional blood draws and questionnaires over a roughly 2-month period. Before DNA extraction, blood samples from the prospective study were shipped at room temperature or frozen. As for this clone: What antigen it recognizes has not been identified. Base qualities are not recorded, but no much larger clone differs from it by a single base.

Sequencing was carried out using PBMCs or T cells enriched from blood (not recorded which). The chain employs TRBV12-3 or TRBV12-4 and TRBJ1-2; a confident D gene designation cannot be given. The receptor was derived from a woman aged 25-40 years who had recovered from COVID-19. CDR3 region: CASSLVQAYGYTF. The nucleotide sequence is TGTGCCAGCAGTTTAGTTCAGGCTTATGGCTACACCTTC.